What follows are 19 T cell receptor beta chains derived from one specimen sequenced in a study of immune evolution from preneoplasia to lung adenocarcinoma. The repertoire was sequenced with immunoSEQ multiplex PCR; TCRdb's copy has only in-frame clones and lacks some. The repertoire holds about 10,000 clones, more than 75% seen once, with nearly 3% in the top ten. The sequencing sample was made of FFPE invasive lung adenocarcinoma tissue. The receptors here all came from an older person with invasive lung adenocarcinoma. Some clones in this sample may be carry-over from other donors' samples.

This clone was observed a few times. The J gene is TRBJ2-5, the V gene TRBV5-1, with 13 bases aligning to TRBD2. Germline loops: CDR1 SGHRS, CDR2 YFSETQ. The CDR3 is made up of 17 amino acids. V dropped 4 bases and J dropped 1; count of bases not matched to a gene: 7. The DNA for the CDR3 is TGCGCCAGCAGCGAGGGACTAGCGGGGCCCCTCCAAGAGACCCAGTACTTC. It is translated as CASSEGLAGPLQETQYF.

This chain connects TRBV6-6 to TRBJ1-5; TRBD1 agrees at 7 bases. CDR1 and CDR2 (germline): MNHNY, SVGAGI (reference sequence). The CDR3 covers 13 residues. Unmatched junction bases numbered 2, after V lost 7 bases and J lost 2 bases. The CDR3 DNA reads as TGTGCCAGCAACACAGGGGGCAATCAGCCCCAGCATTTT. As protein: CASNTGGNQPQHF.

The chain is built from TRBV10-3 and TRBJ2-1; 9 bases are a match to TRBD2. Germline CDR1 and CDR2: ENHRY and SYGVKD. Trimming cost V 4 bases and J 8 bases; bases outside gene matches: 9. The CDR3 covers 15 residues. The CDR3 sequence is CAISVGSGGGDEQFF. The CDR3 DNA reads as TGTGCCATCAGTGTAGGTAGCGGGGGAGGGGATGAGCAGTTCTTC.

The chain is built from TRBV27 and TRBJ1-2, with unresolved D. CDR3 length: 13 amino acids. Trimming took 3 bases from V and 7 from J, leaving 12 bases between them. Per germline, CDR1 MNHEY and CDR2 SMNVEV (reference sequence). The CDR3 coding sequence is TGTGCCAGCAGTTTCTCCACGTCGTCTGGCTACACCTTC. This gives the protein CASSFSTSSGYTF.

The rearrangement uses TRBV29-1 and TRBJ1-1; D unresolved. CDR1 SQVTM and CDR2 ANQGSEA come from the germline V gene. This CDR3 region has 13 residues. Deletions cut 7 bases from V and 2 bases from J, with 14 bases between. CDR3 DNA sequence: TGCAGCGCAGGTGGTAGGTATAACACTGAAGCTTTCTTT. Protein product: CSAGGRYNTEAFF. Drawing the rest from reference TRBV29-1 and TRBJ1-1, the complete variable domain is SAVISQKPSRDICQRGTSLTIQCQVDSQVTMMFWYRQQPGQSLTLIATANQGSEATYESGFVIDKFPISRPNLTFSTLTVSNMSPEDSSIYLCSAGGRYNTEAFFGQGTRLTVV.

This clone was picked up one time. This rearrangement joins TRBV19 to TRBJ1-4, with no clear D. The CDR3 contains 16 residues. Germline CDR1 is LNHDA and CDR2 is SQIVND (reference sequence). The V end was cut by 7 bases, the J end by 7 bases, with 22 bases between. Here the CDR3 reads CASKGGVNSDIEKLFF. Here the CDR3 DNA reads TGTGCCAGTAAAGGTGGCGTGAACAGTGATATTGAAAAACTGTTTTTT.

The chain recombines TRBV28 with TRBJ1-5; possibly TRBD1 for D (5 bases). CDR1 and CDR2 from the germline V gene are MDHEN and SYDVKM. This CDR3 spans 13 amino acids. Trimming took 4 bases from V and 3 from J, leaving 7 bases between them. The CDR3 loop is CASSSTDNQPQHF. Written as DNA, the CDR3 is TGTGCCAGCAGTTCGACAGACAATCAGCCCCAGCATTTT.

V gene TRBV15 combines with J gene TRBJ2-2; 8 nucleotides match TRBD1. V lost 2 bases to trimming and J lost 4 bases; unmatched junction nucleotides: 3. From germline, CDR1 is LNHNV and CDR2 YYDKDF (reference sequence). This CDR3 is 15 amino acids long. Written as DNA, the CDR3 is TGTGCCACCAGCAGAAGACAGGGGCCCACCGGGGAGCTGTTTTTT. Translated, it gives CATSRRQGPTGELFF.

V and J are TRBV6-5 and TRBJ1-2, with D unclear. This CDR3 is built from 12 residues. V lost 5 bases and J 7 bases, leaving 11 bases between the germline ends. Germline loops: CDR1 MNHEY, CDR2 SVGAGI. The CDR3 coding sequence is TGTGCCAGCAGTCCCGGGCAGCCTGGCTACACCTTC. Protein product: CASSPGQPGYTF.

In its sample, this clone was seen once. The chain joins TRBV6-6 to TRBJ2-5; no definite D call. The CDR3 is 15 residues long. Germline CDR1 and CDR2: MNHNY and SVGAGI (reference sequence). V gave up 2 bases and J gave up 2 bases, with 12 bases separating them. The CDR3 spells CASSYVRSKQETQYF. Here the CDR3 DNA reads TGTGCCAGCAGTTACGTCCGGAGTAAGCAAGAGACCCAGTACTTC.

The CDR3 here is CASRQQGGTGELFF. DNA for the CDR3: TGTGCCAGCAGACAACAGGGAGGCACCGGGGAGCTGTTTTTT. This chain uses TRBV6-6 with TRBJ2-2; D may correspond to TRBD1 or TRBD2 (6 bases each). CDR1 is MNHNY and CDR2 is SVGAGI in the germline V gene (reference sequence). V shed 6 bases and J shed 4 bases, with 12 bases lying between them. The CDR3 extends over 14 amino acids.

In this sample, this clone turned up once. V and J are TRBV4-1 and TRBJ2-7; tentatively, D is TRBD2 (5 bases). There are 14 residues in the CDR3. Germline values: CDR1 MGHRA, CDR2 YSYEKL. With 0 bases removed from V and 3 bases from J, the gap between germline ends came to 9 bases. CDR3 nucleotides: TGCGCCAGCAGCCAAGATCGGGGTTACTACGAGCAGTACTTC. This translates into CASSQDRGYYEQYF.

The CDR3 sequence is CSVRGQETQYF. CDR3 in DNA: TGCAGCGTTCGGGGGCAAGAGACCCAGTACTTC. The chain has TRBV29-1 and TRBJ2-5, with D possibly TRBD2 on 6 matching bases. V lost 5 bases to trimming and J lost 2 bases, with 6 bases between them. Germline CDR1 reads SQVTM; CDR2 reads ANQGSEA. This CDR3 region has 11 residues.

The V call is TRBV5-1, the J call TRBJ2-5; D is perhaps TRBD2 (7 bases). V shed 3 bases and J shed 2 bases, with 14 bases lying between them. The CDR3 consists of 15 residues. Per germline, CDR1 SGHRS and CDR2 YFSETQ. The CDR3 nucleotides read TGCGCCAGCAGCTACCTAGGGGGGGGTCAAGAGACCCAGTACTTC. Its protein is CASSYLGGGQETQYF.

The gene calls are TRBV5-1 and TRBJ1-4; 12 bases agree with TRBD1. Trimming took 4 bases from V and 7 from J; bases not matched to a gene: 11. The V gene's germline CDR1 is SGHRS and CDR2 YFSETQ. The CDR3 has 17 residues. This chain's CDR3 is CASSRTGTGGGSEKLFF. For the CDR3, the DNA is TGCGCCAGCAGCCGGACCGGGACAGGGGGCGGCAGTGAAAAACTGTTTTTT.

This chain connects TRBV30 to TRBJ1-1; no reliable D call. Germline CDR1 reads GTSNPN; CDR2 reads SVGIG (reference sequence). This CDR3 is 11 amino acids long. Trimming took 1 base from V and 11 from J, leaving 11 bases between them. The CDR3 coding sequence is TGTGCCTGGAGTGAGGTGGCTCTTGCTTTCTTT. Translation: CAWSEVALAFF.

This chain joins TRBV5-6 and TRBJ2-4; no definite D call. The CDR3 loop spans 12 amino acids. Per germline, CDR1 SGHDT and CDR2 YYEEEE. The V gene lost 2 bases and the J gene lost 3 bases, with 3 bases spanning the gap. In DNA form, the CDR3 reads TGTGCCAGCAGCTTAAACAAAAACATTCAGTACTTC. As protein: CASSLNKNIQYF.

The CDR3, as DNA: TGTGCCAGCAGCCCCAGTGGGGTAGCTAACTATGGCTACACCTTC. This gives the protein CASSPSGVANYGYTF. The rearrangement uses TRBV6-6 and TRBJ1-2; D is undetermined. V was clipped by 6 bases and J by 0 bases, with 14 bases between them. The germline V gene encodes CDR1 MNHNY and CDR2 SVGAGI (reference sequence). This CDR3 is 15 amino acids long.

The chain has TRBV29-1 and TRBJ2-5; 12 bases line up with TRBD2. Germline V lookup: CDR1 SQVTM, CDR2 ANQGSEA. J was trimmed by 5 bases and V by 7 bases; bases with no gene match: 8. The CDR3 has 14 residues. This chain's CDR3 is CSATSGTSGETQYF. The CDR3 nucleotides read TGCAGCGCCACGTCCGGGACTAGCGGGGAGACCCAGTACTTC. The full variable domain, in which reference TRBV29-1 and TRBJ2-5 provide the parts outside the CDR3, is SAVISQKPSRDICQRGTSLTIQCQVDSQVTMMFWYRQQPGQSLTLIATANQGSEATYESGFVIDKFPISRPNLTFSTLTVSNMSPEDSSIYLCSATSGTSGETQYFGPGTRLLVL.